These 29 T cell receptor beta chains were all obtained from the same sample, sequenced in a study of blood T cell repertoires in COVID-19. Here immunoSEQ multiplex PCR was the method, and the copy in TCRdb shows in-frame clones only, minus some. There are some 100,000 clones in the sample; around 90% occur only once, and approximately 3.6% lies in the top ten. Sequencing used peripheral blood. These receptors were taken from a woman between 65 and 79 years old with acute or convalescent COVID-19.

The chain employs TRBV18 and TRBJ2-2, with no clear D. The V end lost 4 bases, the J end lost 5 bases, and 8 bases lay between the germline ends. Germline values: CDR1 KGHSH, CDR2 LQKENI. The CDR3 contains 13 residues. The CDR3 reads CASSQSGTGELFF. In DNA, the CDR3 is TGTGCCAGCTCACAGTCCGGGACCGGGGAGCTGTTTTTT. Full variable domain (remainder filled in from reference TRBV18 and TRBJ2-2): NAGVMQNPRHLVRRRGQEARLRCSPMKGHSHVYWYRQLPEEGLKFMVYLQKENIIDESGMPKERFSAEFPKEGPSILRIQQVVRGDSAAYFCASSQSGTGELFFGEGSRLTVL.

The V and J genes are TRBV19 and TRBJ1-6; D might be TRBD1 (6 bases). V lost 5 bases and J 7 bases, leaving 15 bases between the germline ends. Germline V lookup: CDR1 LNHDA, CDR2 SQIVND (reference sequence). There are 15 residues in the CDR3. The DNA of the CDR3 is TGTGCCAGTAGTGCCCGGGACACAAGGAATTCACCCCTCCACTTT. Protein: CASSARDTRNSPLHF.

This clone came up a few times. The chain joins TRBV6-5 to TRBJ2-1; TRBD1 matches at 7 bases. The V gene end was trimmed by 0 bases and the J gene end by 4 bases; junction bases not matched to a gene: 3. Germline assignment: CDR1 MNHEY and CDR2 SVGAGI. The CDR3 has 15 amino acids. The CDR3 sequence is CASSYSGQPYNEQFF. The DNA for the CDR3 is TGTGCCAGCAGTTACTCGGGACAGCCATACAATGAGCAGTTCTTC.

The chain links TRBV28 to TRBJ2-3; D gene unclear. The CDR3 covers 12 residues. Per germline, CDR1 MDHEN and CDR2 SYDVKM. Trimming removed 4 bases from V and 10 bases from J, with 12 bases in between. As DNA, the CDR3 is TGTGCCAGCAGTTCTCCTTCGTTTGCGCAGTATTTT. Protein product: CASSSPSFAQYF.

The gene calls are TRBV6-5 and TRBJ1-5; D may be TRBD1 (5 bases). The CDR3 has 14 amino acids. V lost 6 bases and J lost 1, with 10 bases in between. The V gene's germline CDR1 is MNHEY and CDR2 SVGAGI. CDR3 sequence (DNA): TGTGCCAGCAGGGCCAGGGCGAGCAATCAGCCCCAGCATTTT. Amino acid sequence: CASRARASNQPQHF.

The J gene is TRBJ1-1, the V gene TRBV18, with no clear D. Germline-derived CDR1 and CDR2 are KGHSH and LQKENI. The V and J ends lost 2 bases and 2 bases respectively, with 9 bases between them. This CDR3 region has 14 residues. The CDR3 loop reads CASSPDRGNTEAFF. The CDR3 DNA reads TGTGCCAGCTCACCAGATCGGGGAAACACTGAAGCTTTCTTT.

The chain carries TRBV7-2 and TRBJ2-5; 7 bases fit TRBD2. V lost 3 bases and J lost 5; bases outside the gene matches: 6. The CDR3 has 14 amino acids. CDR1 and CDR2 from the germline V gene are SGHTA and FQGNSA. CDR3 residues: CASSFSGGGETQYF. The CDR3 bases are TGTGCCAGCAGCTTTTCGGGGGGTGGGGAGACCCAGTACTTC.

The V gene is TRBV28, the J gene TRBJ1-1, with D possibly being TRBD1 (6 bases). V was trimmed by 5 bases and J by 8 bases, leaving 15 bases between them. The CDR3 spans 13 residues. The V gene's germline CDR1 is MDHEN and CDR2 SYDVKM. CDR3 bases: TGTGCCAGCAGTCCCCAGCAGGGGTTCGAAGCTTTCTTT. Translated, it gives CASSPQQGFEAFF. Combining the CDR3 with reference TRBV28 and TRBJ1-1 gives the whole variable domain DVKVTQSSRYLVKRTGEKVFLECVQDMDHENMFWYRQDPGLGLRLIYFSYDVKMKEKGDIPEGYSVSREKKERFSLILESASTNQTSMYLCASSPQQGFEAFFGQGTRLTVV.

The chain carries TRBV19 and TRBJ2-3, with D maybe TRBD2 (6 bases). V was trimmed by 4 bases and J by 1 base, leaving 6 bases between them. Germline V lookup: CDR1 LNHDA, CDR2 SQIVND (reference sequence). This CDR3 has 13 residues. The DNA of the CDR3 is TGTGCCAGTAGTAGCGGGGGCACAGATACGCAGTATTTT. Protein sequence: CASSSGGTDTQYF.

The CDR3 here is CAPSPRTGVTGELFF. CDR3 coding DNA: TGCGCGCCCAGCCCGCGGACAGGGGTCACCGGGGAGCTGTTTTTT. The chain carries TRBV23-1 and TRBJ2-2; 9 bases map to TRBD1. TRBV23-1 is sorted into the ORF group, with uncertain function. There are 15 residues in the CDR3.

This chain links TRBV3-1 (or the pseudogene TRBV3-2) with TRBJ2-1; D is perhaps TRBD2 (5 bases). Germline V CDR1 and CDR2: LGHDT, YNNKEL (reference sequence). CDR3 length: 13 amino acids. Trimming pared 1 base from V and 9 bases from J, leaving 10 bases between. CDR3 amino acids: CASSQGADFEQFF. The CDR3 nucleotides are TGTGCCAGCAGCCAAGGAGCGGACTTTGAGCAGTTCTTC.

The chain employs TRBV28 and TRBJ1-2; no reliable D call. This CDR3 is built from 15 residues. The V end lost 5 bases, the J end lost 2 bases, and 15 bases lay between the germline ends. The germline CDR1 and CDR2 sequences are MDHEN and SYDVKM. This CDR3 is CASSAWEGSNYGYTF. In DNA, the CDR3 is TGTGCCAGCAGTGCTTGGGAGGGCTCAAACTATGGCTACACCTTC.

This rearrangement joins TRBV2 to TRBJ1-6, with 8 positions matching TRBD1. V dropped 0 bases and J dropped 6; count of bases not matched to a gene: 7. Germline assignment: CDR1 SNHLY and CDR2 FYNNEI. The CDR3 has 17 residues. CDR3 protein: CASSEASRTGINSPLHF. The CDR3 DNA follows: TGTGCCAGCAGTGAAGCCTCCAGGACAGGGATTAATTCACCCCTCCACTTT.

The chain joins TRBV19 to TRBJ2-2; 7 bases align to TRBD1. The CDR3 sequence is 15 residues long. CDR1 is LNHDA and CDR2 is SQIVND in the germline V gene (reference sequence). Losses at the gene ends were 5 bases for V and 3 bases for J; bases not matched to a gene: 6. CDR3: CASSPPDRDTGELFF. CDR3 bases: TGTGCCAGTAGTCCTCCCGACAGGGACACCGGGGAGCTGTTTTTT.

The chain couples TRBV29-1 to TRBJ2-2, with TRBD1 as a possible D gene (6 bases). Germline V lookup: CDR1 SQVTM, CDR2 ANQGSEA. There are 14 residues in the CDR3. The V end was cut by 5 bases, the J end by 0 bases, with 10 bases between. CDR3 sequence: CSVYRETNTGELFF. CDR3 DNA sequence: TGCAGCGTTTACAGGGAAACGAACACCGGGGAGCTGTTTTTT.

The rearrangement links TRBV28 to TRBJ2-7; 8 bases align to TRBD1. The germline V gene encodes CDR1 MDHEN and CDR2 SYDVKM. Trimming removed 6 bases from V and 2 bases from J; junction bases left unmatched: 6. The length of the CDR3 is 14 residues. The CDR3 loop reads CASSPGTGTYEQYF. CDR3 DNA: TGTGCCAGCAGCCCCGGGACAGGCACCTACGAGCAGTACTTC. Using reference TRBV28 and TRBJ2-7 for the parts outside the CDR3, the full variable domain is DVKVTQSSRYLVKRTGEKVFLECVQDMDHENMFWYRQDPGLGLRLIYFSYDVKMKEKGDIPEGYSVSREKKERFSLILESASTNQTSMYLCASSPGTGTYEQYFGPGTRLTVT.

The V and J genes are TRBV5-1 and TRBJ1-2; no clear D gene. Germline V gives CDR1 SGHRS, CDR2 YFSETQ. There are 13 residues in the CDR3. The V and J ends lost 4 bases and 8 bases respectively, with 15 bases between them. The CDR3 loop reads CASSASLREGYTF. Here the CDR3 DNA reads TGCGCCAGCAGCGCCTCTCTTAGAGAGGGCTACACCTTC.

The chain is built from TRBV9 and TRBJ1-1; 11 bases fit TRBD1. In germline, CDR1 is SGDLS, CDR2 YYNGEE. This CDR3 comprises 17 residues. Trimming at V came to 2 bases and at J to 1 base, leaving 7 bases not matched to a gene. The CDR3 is CASSVGTGGLTNTEAFF. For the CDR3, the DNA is TGTGCCAGCAGCGTGGGGACAGGGGGATTAACGAACACTGAAGCTTTCTTT. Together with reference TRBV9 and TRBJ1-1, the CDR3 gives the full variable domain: DSGVTQTPKHLITATGQRVTLRCSPRSGDLSVYWYQQSLDQGLQFLIQYYNGEERAKGNILERFSAQQFPDLHSELNLSSLELGDSALYFCASSVGTGGLTNTEAFFGQGTRLTVV.

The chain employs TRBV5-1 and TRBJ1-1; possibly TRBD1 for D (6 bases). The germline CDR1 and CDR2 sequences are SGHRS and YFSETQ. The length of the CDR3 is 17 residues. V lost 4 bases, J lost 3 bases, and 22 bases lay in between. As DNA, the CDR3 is TGCGCCAGCAGCCCTGGAACGGTAGGGAAGGGGGACACTGAAGCTTTCTTT. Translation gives CASSPGTVGKGDTEAFF.

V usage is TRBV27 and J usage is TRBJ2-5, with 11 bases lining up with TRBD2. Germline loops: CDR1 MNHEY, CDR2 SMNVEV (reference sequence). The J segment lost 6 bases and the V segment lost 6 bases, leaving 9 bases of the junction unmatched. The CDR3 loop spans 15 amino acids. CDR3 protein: CASSLAGGQDKTQYF. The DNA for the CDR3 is TGTGCCAGCAGCTTAGCGGGGGGGCAGGATAAGACCCAGTACTTC.

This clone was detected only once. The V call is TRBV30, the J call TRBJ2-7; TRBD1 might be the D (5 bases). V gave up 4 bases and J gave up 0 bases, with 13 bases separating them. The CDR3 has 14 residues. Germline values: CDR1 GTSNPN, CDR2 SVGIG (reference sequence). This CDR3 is CAWKWGASSYEQYF. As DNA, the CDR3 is TGTGCCTGGAAGTGGGGCGCGAGCTCCTACGAGCAGTACTTC.

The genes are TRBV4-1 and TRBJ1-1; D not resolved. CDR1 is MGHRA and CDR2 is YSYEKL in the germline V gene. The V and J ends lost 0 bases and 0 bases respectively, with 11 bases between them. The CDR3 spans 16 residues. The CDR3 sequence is CASSQDSVRVNTEAFF. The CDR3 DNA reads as TGCGCCAGCAGCCAAGATAGTGTACGGGTGAACACTGAAGCTTTCTTT.

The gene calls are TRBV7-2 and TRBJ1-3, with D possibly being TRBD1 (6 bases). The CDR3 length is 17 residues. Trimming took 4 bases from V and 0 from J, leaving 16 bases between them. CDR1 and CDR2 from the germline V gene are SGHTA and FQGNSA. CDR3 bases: TGTGCCAGCAGCTCTGATGGGGGCGGGGGCTCTGGAAACACCATATATTTT. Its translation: CASSSDGGGGSGNTIYF.

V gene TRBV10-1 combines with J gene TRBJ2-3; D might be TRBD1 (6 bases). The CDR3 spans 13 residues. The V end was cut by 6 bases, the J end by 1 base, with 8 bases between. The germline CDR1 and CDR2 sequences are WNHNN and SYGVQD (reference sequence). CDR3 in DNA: TGCGCCAGCAGGTCAGGGGGCACAGATACGCAGTATTTT. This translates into CASRSGGTDTQYF.

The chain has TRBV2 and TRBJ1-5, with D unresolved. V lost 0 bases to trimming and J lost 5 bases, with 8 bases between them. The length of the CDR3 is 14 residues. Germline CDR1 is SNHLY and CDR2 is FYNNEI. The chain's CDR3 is CASSEATIYQPQHF. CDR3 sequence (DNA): TGTGCCAGCAGTGAAGCCACAATTTATCAGCCCCAGCATTTT.

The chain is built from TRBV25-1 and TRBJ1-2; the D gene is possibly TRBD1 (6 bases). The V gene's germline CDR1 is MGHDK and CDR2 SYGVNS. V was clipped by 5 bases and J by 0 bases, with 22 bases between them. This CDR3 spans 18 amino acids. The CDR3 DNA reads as TGTGCCAGCAGTTCCGCCCAGGGACAAGAAAGACCTAACTATGGCTACACCTTC. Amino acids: CASSSAQGQERPNYGYTF.

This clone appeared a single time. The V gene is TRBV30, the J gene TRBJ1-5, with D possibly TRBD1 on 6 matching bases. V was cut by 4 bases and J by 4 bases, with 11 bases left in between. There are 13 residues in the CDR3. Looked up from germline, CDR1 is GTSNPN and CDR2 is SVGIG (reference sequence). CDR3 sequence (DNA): TGTGCCTGGAACGGGGGGCTAAATCAGCCCCAGCATTTT. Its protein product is CAWNGGLNQPQHF. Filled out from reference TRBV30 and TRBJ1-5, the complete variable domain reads SQTIHQWPATLVQPVGSPLSLECTVEGTSNPNLYWYRQAAGRGLQLLFYSVGIGQISSEVPQNLSASRPQDRQFILSSKKLLLSDSGFYLCAWNGGLNQPQHFGDGTRLSIL.

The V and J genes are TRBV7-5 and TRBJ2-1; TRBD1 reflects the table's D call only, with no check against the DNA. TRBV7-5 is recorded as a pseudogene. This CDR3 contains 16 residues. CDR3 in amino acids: CVRDSRQRSSYNEQFF. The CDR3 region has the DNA TGTGTCAGAGACTCAAGACAGAGAAGCTCCTACAATGAGCAGTTCTTC.

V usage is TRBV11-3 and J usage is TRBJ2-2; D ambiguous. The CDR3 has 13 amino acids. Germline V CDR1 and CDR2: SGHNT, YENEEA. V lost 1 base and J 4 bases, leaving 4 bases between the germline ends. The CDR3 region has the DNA TGTGCCAGCAGCTTAGTAGTCACCGGGGAGCTGTTTTTT. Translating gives CASSLVVTGELFF.